This T cell receptor (beta chain) was captured by sequencing in a study of vaccination and CD4 T cells after COVID-19. Study as a whole: Post-COVID draws followed diagnosis by a median approximately 100 days (range 35 to 161).

Researchers used the Oncomine TCR Beta short-read assay to sequence DNA from cultured CD4+ T cells. TCRdb called the PCR reads again in MiXCR, with one record for every CDR3 protein. This table holds around 8,100 distinct CDR3 sequences, around a fifth found once. The CDR3 is 14 amino acids. V shed 7 bases, J shed 7 bases, and the junction held 8 bases outside the gene matches. Per germline, CDR1 MNHNS and CDR2 SASEGT. The sample's treatment: approximately 10-day PBMC culture with coronavirus spike peptide pools or control peptides (ViraFEST assay). The authors cultured a few million PBMCs per well with about 10 IU/ml IL-2 and 10 ug/ml peptide pools. The table lists this clonotype with a few counts. Antigen unknown.

The chain combines TRBV6-1 with TRBJ2-1; 9 nucleotides match TRBD2. Sequences were derived from CD4+ T cells from blood, cultured in vitro, sampled after SARS-CoV-2 vaccination. The source is a human donor who had recovered from COVID-19. DNA for the CDR3: TGTGCCAGCAAGGGCGGGGGGGCCGTTAATGAGCAGTTCTTC. It yields the protein CASKGGGAVNEQFF.